A single sample gave rise to the 21 T cell receptor beta chains below, sequenced in a study of T cell responses to AZD1222 COVID-19 vaccine. The assay was immunoSEQ multiplex PCR, and TCRdb's table has in-frame clones only and misses some. The table has approximately 79,000 clones, 80% to 90% seen once. The source material was peripheral blood, sampled on day 0 of AZD1222 vaccination. All receptors come from an adult in good health.

The V and J genes are TRBV4-2 and TRBJ2-2; perhaps TRBD2 as D (5 bases). Trimming left V 4 bases short and J 2 bases short, with 11 bases between. The CDR3 runs 15 residues. The germline gives CDR1 LGHNA, CDR2 YNFKEQ. The CDR3 nucleotides are TGTGCCAGCAGCCTTTCCGGGGAAAACACCGGGGAGCTGTTTTTT. It translates to CASSLSGENTGELFF.

This clone was recorded once. The chain couples TRBV4-2 to TRBJ2-3; D unclear. Germline CDR1 is LGHNA and CDR2 is YNFKEQ. The ends were cut back, 2 bases at V and 1 base at J, with 4 bases in the middle. The length of the CDR3 is 13 residues. CDR3 in amino acids: CASSQIGTDTQYF. CDR3 in DNA: TGTGCCAGCAGCCAAATCGGCACAGATACGCAGTATTTT.

This chain links TRBV4-2 with TRBJ2-1; TRBD1 or TRBD2 may be the D gene (5 bases each). CDR3 length: 14 amino acids. Per germline, CDR1 LGHNA and CDR2 YNFKEQ. V lost 0 bases and J lost 9, with 12 bases in between. CDR3 amino acids: CASSQDSGRSEQFF. CDR3 in DNA: TGTGCCAGCAGCCAAGACTCGGGACGGAGTGAGCAGTTCTTC.

The chain uses TRBV10-1 and TRBJ1-1, with D unresolved. Trimming left V 2 bases short and J 2 bases short, with 3 bases between. Germline CDR1 and CDR2: WNHNN and SYGVQD (reference sequence). The CDR3 runs to 12 residues. CDR3 sequence reads: CASSEGNTEAFF. CDR3 DNA sequence: TGCGCCAGCAGTGAGGGAAACACTGAAGCTTTCTTT.

This clone was recorded once. J is TRBJ1-1 and V is TRBV28; D uncertain. The CDR3 runs 13 residues. Trimming shortened V by 4 bases and J by 1 base, and 7 bases separated the two germline ends. Germline loops: CDR1 MDHEN, CDR2 SYDVKM. CDR3 sequence reads: CASSYTRNTEAFF. The CDR3 DNA sequence: TGTGCCAGCAGTTATACAAGGAACACTGAAGCTTTCTTT.

The V gene is TRBV5-4, the J gene TRBJ1-2; D remains ambiguous. CDR1 is SGHNT, CDR2 YYREEE, per germline (reference sequence). Trimming stripped 5 bases from V and 0 bases from J, with 8 bases between. The CDR3 loop spans 13 amino acids. As DNA, the CDR3 is TGTGCCAGCAGTTTAACACCTAACTATGGCTACACCTTC. This sequence encodes CASSLTPNYGYTF.

The chain has TRBV10-3 and TRBJ1-6; TRBD1 might be the D (5 bases). In germline, CDR1 is ENHRY, CDR2 SYGVKD. With 8 bases removed from V and 9 bases from J, the gap between germline ends came to 17 bases. This CDR3 contains 14 residues. For the CDR3, the DNA is TGTGCCATCTCTGAGGGACCTTCAAGTTCACCCCTCCACTTT. Translated: CAISEGPSSSPLHF.

The genes are TRBV5-6 and TRBJ2-6; D is ambiguous. In germline, CDR1 is SGHDT, CDR2 YYEEEE. The CDR3 covers 14 residues. Trimming took off 3 bases at V and 2 bases at J, with 6 bases between the two ends. This CDR3 is CASSSSAGANVLTF. The CDR3, as DNA: TGTGCCAGCAGCTCCTCAGCTGGGGCCAACGTCCTGACTTTC.

Remarks on this clone: Other DNA sequences from this sample encode an identical CDR3 as well. The V and J genes are TRBV5-1 and TRBJ2-2, with a tentative D call TRBD2 (6 bases). V was pared by 4 bases and J by 5 bases, with 9 bases between. The CDR3 length is 13 residues. Germline V gene lookup returns CDR1 SGHRS and CDR2 YFSETQ. CDR3: CASSPSGTGELFF. In nucleotides, the CDR3 is TGCGCCAGCAGCCCGAGCGGGACCGGGGAGCTGTTTTTT. Filled out from reference TRBV5-1 and TRBJ2-2, the complete variable domain reads KAGVTQTPRYLIKTRGQQVTLSCSPISGHRSVSWYQQTPGQGLQFLFEYFSETQRNKGNFPGRFSGRQFSNSRSEMNVSTLELGDSALYLCASSPSGTGELFFGEGSRLTVL.

The chain links TRBV28 to TRBJ1-4; 7 positions agree with TRBD1. The CDR3 loop spans 15 amino acids. V shed 7 bases, J shed 8 bases, and the junction held 13 bases outside the gene matches. CDR1 is MDHEN, CDR2 SYDVKM, per germline. As DNA, the CDR3 is TGTGCCAGCAAGCCCTTCGGGACAGAGTTCGAAAAACTGTTTTTT. Encoded protein: CASKPFGTEFEKLFF.

This clone showed up just a few times. Other DNA sequences of this sample code for an identical CDR3. The chain is built from TRBV5-6 and TRBJ2-7; D call uncertain. Germline lookup yields CDR1 SGHDT and CDR2 YYEEEE. V was trimmed by 5 bases and J by 3 bases, leaving 12 bases between them. This CDR3 has 13 amino acids. The CDR3 loop is CASSAGPIYEQYF. The CDR3 DNA reads as TGTGCCAGCAGTGCCGGGCCTATCTACGAGCAGTACTTC.

The chain links TRBV11-1 to TRBJ2-2, with D perhaps matching TRBD1 (6 bases). There are 16 residues in the CDR3. The V and J ends lost 1 base and 4 bases respectively, with 13 bases between them. The germline gives CDR1 SGHAT, CDR2 FQDESV (reference sequence). CDR3 bases: TGTGCCAGCAGCTTAGGGGGCAGGGGCGTCACCGGGGAGCTGTTTTTT. Its protein is CASSLGGRGVTGELFF.

J is TRBJ2-1 and V is TRBV11-2; 11 bases line up with TRBD2. The junction had 4 bases not matched to a gene; V was cut back by 3 bases and J by 3 bases. Germline CDR1 SGHAT, CDR2 FQNNGV. This CDR3 has 16 residues. The CDR3: CASSFTSGRIYNEQFF. The DNA for the CDR3 is TGTGCCAGCAGCTTCACTAGCGGGAGAATCTACAATGAGCAGTTCTTC.

The chain uses TRBV9 and TRBJ1-1; no reliable D call. CDR3 length: 15 amino acids. The V and J ends lost 1 base and 8 bases respectively, with 18 bases between them. Germline loops: CDR1 SGDLS, CDR2 YYNGEE. Written as DNA, the CDR3 is TGTGCCAGCAGCGTAATTGGAGGTGGGGTTCACGAAGCTTTCTTT. Amino acids: CASSVIGGGVHEAFF.

The rearrangement uses TRBV11-2 and TRBJ2-3; 8 bases map to TRBD1. This CDR3 is 17 amino acids long. V trimming: 5 bases; J trimming: 7 bases; junction bases outside the gene matches: 17. Germline CDR1 is SGHAT and CDR2 is FQNNGV. The CDR3 DNA follows: TGTGCCAGCAGCCTCCTAACGACCGGGACAGGTGGGAATACGCAGTATTTT. This encodes CASSLLTTGTGGNTQYF.

The sample holds a few counts of this clone. This sequence joins TRBV12-3 or TRBV12-4 and TRBJ2-7, with 9 bases aligning to TRBD1. There are 13 residues in the CDR3. After removal of 6 bases from V and 2 bases from J, the junction contained 2 bases not matched to a gene. The CDR3 sequence is CASRGTGTYEQYF. In nucleotides, the CDR3 is TGTGCCAGCAGGGGGACAGGGACCTACGAGCAGTACTTC.

This chain joins TRBV20-1 and TRBJ2-3, with 10 bases identical to TRBD2. From germline, CDR1 is DFQATT and CDR2 SNEGSKA (reference sequence). This CDR3 is built from 11 residues. V was pared by 3 bases and J by 14 bases, with 5 bases of the junction left unmatched. The CDR3 loop reads CSASEASGRYF. The CDR3 bases are TGCAGTGCTAGTGAGGCTAGCGGGAGGTATTTT.

This chain links TRBV13 with TRBJ1-3; a possible D gene is TRBD1 (6 bases). The CDR3 contains 17 residues. The germline V and J ends were trimmed by 1 base and 3 bases, with 16 bases remaining between them. Looked up from germline, CDR1 is PRHDT and CDR2 is FYEKMQ (reference sequence). CDR3 sequence (DNA): TGTGCCAGCAGCTTAGTACTAGGGGGGCGCCGTGGAAACACCATATATTTT. It encodes CASSLVLGGRRGNTIYF.

This chain connects TRBV2 to TRBJ2-5; no clear D gene. Germline CDR1 is SNHLY and CDR2 is FYNNEI. Between the trimmed V and J ends, which lost 5 bases and 5 bases, there was a span of 9 bases. The CDR3 runs to 12 residues. DNA for the CDR3: TGTGCCAGCAGTTGGGTGGAGGAGACCCAGTACTTC. It yields the protein CASSWVEETQYF.

The chain is built from TRBV11-3 and TRBJ2-1; 7 bases match TRBD2. After removal of 4 bases from V and 6 bases from J, the junction contained 3 bases not matched to a gene. The germline gives CDR1 SGHNT, CDR2 YENEEA. The length of the CDR3 is 13 residues. CDR3 DNA: TGTGCCAGCAGCTCCCGGACTAGCAATGAGCAGTTCTTC. It codes for CASSSRTSNEQFF.

The genes are TRBV7-8 and TRBJ1-3; maybe TRBD1 (5 bases). The CDR3 spans 17 residues. Germline loops: CDR1 SGHVS, CDR2 FQNEAQ. V was cut by 4 bases and J by 0 bases, with 16 bases left in between. The CDR3 coding sequence is TGTGCCAGCAGCTGGGGGATTAGGGGCTCCTCTGGAAACACCATATATTTT. This gives the protein CASSWGIRGSSGNTIYF.